This T cell receptor (beta chain) comes out of a study of T cells in Graves' hyperthyroidism and ophthalmopathy. General study findings and limits: Ophthalmopathy prediction by the model preceded onset by a median approximately six months.

Researchers amplified the TCR beta CDR3 regions from RNA transcripts. HTBI primers were the set used in a first-round RT-PCR of the TCR CDR3. Each CDR3 protein gets one entry after TCRdb re-called the multiplex PCR reads with MiXCR. The table shows about 660,000 distinct CDR3 sequences, with nearly 45% occurring only once. The CDR3 covers 14 residues. V dropped 5 bases and J dropped 7 bases, with 15 bases sitting between them. Per germline, CDR1 DFQATT and CDR2 SNEGSKA (reference sequence). Uncontrolled infections, other autoimmune diseases, pregnancy or lactation led to exclusion of patients. Points on this clonotype: Its antigen is undetermined. Possible read error: a much larger clone is one base away.

The chain carries TRBV20-1 and TRBJ1-6; D might be TRBD1 (6 bases). The sample was peripheral blood or thyroid tissue (not recorded which). This TCR was recovered from an adult man with Graves' disease, either hyperthyroidism or ophthalmopathy (not recorded which). The CDR3 sequence: CSAGRGRDNSPLHF. In nucleotides, the CDR3 is TGCAGTGCTGGCAGGGGCAGGGACAATTCACCCCTCCACTTT.